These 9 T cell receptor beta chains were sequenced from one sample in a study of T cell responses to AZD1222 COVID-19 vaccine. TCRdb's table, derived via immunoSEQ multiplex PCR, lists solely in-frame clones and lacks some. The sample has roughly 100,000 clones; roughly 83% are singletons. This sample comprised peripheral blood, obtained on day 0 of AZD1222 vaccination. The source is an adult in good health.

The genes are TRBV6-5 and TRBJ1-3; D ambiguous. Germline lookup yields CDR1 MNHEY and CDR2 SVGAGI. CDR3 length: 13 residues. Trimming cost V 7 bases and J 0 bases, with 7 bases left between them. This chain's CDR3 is CASKSLSGNTIYF. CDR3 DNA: TGTGCCAGCAAGTCCCTCTCTGGAAACACCATATATTTT.

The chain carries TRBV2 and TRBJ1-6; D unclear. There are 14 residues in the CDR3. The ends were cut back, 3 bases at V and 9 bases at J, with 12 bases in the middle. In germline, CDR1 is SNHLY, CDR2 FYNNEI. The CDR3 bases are TGTGCCAGCAGTGATAGGCAGAGTGGTTCACCCCTCCACTTT. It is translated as CASSDRQSGSPLHF.

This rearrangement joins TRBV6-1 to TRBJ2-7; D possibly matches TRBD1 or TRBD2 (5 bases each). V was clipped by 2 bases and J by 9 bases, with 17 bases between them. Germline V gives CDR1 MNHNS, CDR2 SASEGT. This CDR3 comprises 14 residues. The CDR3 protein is CASSESGTPAGQYV. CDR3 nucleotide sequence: TGTGCCAGCAGTGAAAGTGGGACCCCGGCAGGGCAGTACGTC.

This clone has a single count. CDR3 in amino acids: CASLGTARISYGYTF. The CDR3 nucleotides read TGTGCCAGCTTAGGGACAGCCCGCATCTCCTATGGCTACACCTTC. The V and J genes are TRBV6-5 and TRBJ1-2; 7 bases are shared with TRBD1. J gave up 4 bases and V 8 bases, and 13 bases lay outside the gene matches. The CDR3 consists of 15 residues. CDR1 is MNHEY and CDR2 is SVGAGI in the germline V gene.

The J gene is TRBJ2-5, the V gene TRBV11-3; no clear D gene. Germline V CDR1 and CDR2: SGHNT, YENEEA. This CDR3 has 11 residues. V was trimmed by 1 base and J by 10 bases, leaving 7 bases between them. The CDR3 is CASSLGVYQYF. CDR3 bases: TGTGCCAGCAGCTTAGGGGTCTACCAGTACTTC.

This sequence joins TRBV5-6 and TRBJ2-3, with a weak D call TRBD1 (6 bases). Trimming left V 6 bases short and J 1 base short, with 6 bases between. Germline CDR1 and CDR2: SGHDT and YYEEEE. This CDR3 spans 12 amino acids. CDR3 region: CASNRGTDTQYF. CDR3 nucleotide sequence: TGTGCCAGCAACAGGGGCACAGATACGCAGTATTTT.

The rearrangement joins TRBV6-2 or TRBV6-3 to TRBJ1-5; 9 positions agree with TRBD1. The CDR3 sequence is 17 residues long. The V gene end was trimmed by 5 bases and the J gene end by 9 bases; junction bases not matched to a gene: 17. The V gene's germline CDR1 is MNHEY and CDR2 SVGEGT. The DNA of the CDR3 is TGTGCCAGCAGTCCCACATCGGACAGGGGAGGACGTCGGCCCCAGCATTTT. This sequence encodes CASSPTSDRGGRRPQHF.

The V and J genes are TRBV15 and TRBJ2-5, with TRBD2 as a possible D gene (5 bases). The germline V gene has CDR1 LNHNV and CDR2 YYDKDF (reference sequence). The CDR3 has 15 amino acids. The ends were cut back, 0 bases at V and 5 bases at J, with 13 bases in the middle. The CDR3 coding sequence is TGTGCCACCAGCAGAGATAGTCTAGCAAAGGAGACCCAGTACTTC. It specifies CATSRDSLAKETQYF.

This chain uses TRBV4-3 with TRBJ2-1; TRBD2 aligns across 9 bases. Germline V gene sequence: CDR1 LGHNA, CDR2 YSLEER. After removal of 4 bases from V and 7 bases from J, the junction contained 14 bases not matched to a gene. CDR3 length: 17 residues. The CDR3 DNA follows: TGCGCCAGCAGCCCCGAATTTCGAGCGGGAGGCCCAAATGAGCAGTTCTTC. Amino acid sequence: CASSPEFRAGGPNEQFF.